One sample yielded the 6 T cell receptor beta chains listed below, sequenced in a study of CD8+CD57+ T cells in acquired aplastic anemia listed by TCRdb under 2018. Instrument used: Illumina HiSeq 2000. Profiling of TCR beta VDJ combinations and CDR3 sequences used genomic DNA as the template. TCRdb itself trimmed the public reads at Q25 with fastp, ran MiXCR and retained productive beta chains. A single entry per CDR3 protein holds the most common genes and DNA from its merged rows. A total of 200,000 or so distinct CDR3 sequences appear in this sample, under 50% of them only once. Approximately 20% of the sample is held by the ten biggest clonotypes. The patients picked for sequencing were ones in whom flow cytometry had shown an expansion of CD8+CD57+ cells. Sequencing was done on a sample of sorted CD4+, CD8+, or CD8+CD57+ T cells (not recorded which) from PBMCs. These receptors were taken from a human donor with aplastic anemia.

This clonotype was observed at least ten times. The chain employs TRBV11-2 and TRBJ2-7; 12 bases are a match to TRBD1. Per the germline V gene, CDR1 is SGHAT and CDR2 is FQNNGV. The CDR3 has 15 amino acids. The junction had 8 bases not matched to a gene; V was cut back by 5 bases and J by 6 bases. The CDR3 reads CASSPSGTGGGEQYF. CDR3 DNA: TGTGCCAGCAGCCCCTCAGGGACAGGGGGCGGCGAGCAGTACTTC.

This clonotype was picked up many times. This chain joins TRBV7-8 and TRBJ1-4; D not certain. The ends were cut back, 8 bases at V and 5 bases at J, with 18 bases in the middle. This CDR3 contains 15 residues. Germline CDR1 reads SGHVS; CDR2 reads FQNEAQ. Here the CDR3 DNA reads TGTGCCAGCGCCTTTCCCGCGGGCTCGAATGAAAAACTGTTTTTT. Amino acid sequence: CASAFPAGSNEKLFF.

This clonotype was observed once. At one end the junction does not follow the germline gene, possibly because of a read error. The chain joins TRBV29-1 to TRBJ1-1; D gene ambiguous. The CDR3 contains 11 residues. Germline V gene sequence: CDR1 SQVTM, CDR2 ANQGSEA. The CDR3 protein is CSVGSNTEVFF. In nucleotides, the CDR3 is TGCAGCGTTGGCAGCAACACTGAAGTTTTCTTT.

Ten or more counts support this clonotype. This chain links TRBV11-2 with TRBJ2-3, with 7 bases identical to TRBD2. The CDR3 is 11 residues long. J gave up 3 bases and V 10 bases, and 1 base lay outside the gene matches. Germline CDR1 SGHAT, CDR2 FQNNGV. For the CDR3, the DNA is TGTGCCACGCGGGGGACAGATACGCAGTATTTT. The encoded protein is CATRGTDTQYF. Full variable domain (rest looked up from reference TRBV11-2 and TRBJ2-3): EAGVAQSPRYKIIEKRQSVAFWCNPISGHATLYWYQQILGQGPKLLIQFQNNGVVDDSQLPKDRFSAERLKGVDSTLKIQPAKLEDSAVYLCATRGTDTQYFGPGTRLTVL.

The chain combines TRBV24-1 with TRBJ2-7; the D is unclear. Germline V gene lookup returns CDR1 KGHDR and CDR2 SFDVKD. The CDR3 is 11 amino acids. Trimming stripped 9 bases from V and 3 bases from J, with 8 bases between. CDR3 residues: CATLTDYEQYF. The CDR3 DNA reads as TGTGCCACCCTCACGGACTACGAGCAGTACTTC.

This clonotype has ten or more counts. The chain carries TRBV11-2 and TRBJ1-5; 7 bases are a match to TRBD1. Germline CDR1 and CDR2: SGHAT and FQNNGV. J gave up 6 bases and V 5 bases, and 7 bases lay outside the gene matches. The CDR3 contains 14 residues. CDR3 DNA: TGTGCCAGCAGCCGAGACAGGGAAATTCAGCCCCAGCATTTT. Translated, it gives CASSRDREIQPQHF.